The clone carrying this T cell receptor beta chain was counted many times. There are 12 residues in the CDR3. V trimming: 6 bases; J trimming: 5 bases; junction bases outside the gene matches: 3. The data stem from a study of T cells in Graves' hyperthyroidism and ophthalmopathy. The TCR beta CDR3 regions underwent amplification using RNA transcripts as the source. A first-round RT-PCR of the TCR CDR3 used the HTBI primer set. A single record per CDR3 protein comes from TCRdb applying MiXCR to the multiplex PCR reads. The table shows hundreds of thousands of distinct CDR3 sequences, with approximately 15% occurring only once.

The specimen was blood. V usage is TRBV12-3 or TRBV12-4 and J usage is TRBJ2-5, with 7 bases aligning to TRBD1. This sequence was found in a middle-aged woman with Graves' ophthalmopathy. This CDR3 is CASSIRGETQYF. The CDR3 DNA reads TGTGCCAGCAGCATCAGGGGGGAGACCCAGTACTTC.